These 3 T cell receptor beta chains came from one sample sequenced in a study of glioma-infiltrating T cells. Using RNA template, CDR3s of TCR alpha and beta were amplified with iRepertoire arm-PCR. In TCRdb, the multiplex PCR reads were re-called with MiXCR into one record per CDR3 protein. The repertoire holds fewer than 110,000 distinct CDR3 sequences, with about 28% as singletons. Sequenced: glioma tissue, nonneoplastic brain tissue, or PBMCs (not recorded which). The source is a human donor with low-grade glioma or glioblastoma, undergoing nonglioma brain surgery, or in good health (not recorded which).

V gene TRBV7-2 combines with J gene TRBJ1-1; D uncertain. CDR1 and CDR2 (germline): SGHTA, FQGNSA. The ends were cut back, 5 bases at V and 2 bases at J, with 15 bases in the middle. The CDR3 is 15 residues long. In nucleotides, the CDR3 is TGTGCCAGCAGCCCACCAAACAAAGGAAACACTGAAGCTTTCTTT. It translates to CASSPPNKGNTEAFF.

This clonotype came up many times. CDR3 amino acids: CSARGAQSSYNSPLHF. Here the CDR3 DNA reads TGCAGTGCTAGGGGGGCGCAGAGCTCCTATAATTCACCCCTCCACTTT. This chain uses TRBV20-1 with TRBJ1-6; possible D gene TRBD1, 6 bases. CDR1 is DFQATT, CDR2 SNEGSKA, per germline (reference sequence). The ends were cut back, 3 bases at V and 0 bases at J, with 12 bases in the middle. The CDR3 contains 16 residues.

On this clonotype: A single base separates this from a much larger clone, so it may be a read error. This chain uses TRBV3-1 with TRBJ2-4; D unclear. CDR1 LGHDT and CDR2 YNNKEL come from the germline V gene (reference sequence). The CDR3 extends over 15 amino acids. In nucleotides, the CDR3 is TGTGTCAGCAGCCAAGGAAACTGGGCCAAAAACATTCAGTACTTC. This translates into CVSSQGNWAKNIQYF.